The rows below give T cell receptor beta chains drawn from one sample of a study of human T cells and chemical hapten exposure. MiXCR, run by TCRdb on the RACE reads, gives a single entry per CDR3 protein. Of some 340,000 distinct CDR3 sequences in the sample, around 7% are singletons; the top ten hold approximately 8.9%. The specimen comprised whole blood, sampled in connection with sensitization to the hapten diphenylcyclopropenone (DPC). These receptors came from a woman in her late teens or twenties with alopecia areata. Some clones in this sample may be carry-over from other donors' samples. The CDR3 runs from the conserved cysteine through the conserved F or W. The order of the fields is clone size, D gene, CDR3 length, J gene, V gene, CDR3 protein, CDR3 DNA. A D gene is named only where the DNA matches it firmly. For some rows the clone size is stated as once, few or many, or as a class when expanded; others skip it.

>-|-|13|TRBJ2-1|TRBV6-1
CASNRGQEDEQFF
TGTGCCAGCAACCGAGGGCAGGAAGACGAGCAGTTCTTC
>few|TRBD1|14|TRBJ2-7|TRBV13
CASSSWTGRYEQYF
TGTGCCAGCAGCTCTTGGACAGGGCGCTACGAGCAGTACTTC
>many|TRBD2|14|TRBJ2-5|TRBV10-3
CAIKASGGQETQYF
TGTGCCATCAAGGCTAGCGGGGGTCAGGAGACCCAGTACTTC
>-|TRBD2|15|TRBJ2-7|TRBV12-3/TRBV12-4
CASSLGQRGPYEQYF
TGTGCCAGCAGTTTAGGTCAGCGGGGCCCATACGAGCAGTACTTC
>many|TRBD1|18|TRBJ1-2|TRBV12-3/TRBV12-4
CASSPFGRGLTLNYGYTF
TGTGCCAGCAGTCCCTTCGGCAGGGGGCTGACCCTAAACTATGGCTACACCTTC
>many|-|13|TRBJ2-2|TRBV6-2/TRBV6-3
CASSYALTGELFF
TGTGCCAGCAGTTACGCGCTTACCGGGGAGCTGTTTTTT
>few|-|14|TRBJ2-3|TRBV2
CASGRGSRTDTQYF
TGTGCCAGCGGCAGGGGTTCGAGAACAGATACGCAGTATTTT
>few|TRBD1|16|TRBJ1-2|TRBV12-5
CASGYDRGALNYGYTF
TGTGCTAGTGGTTATGACAGGGGCGCCCTTAACTATGGCTACACCTTC
>few|TRBD1|14|TRBJ1-2|TRBV12-3/TRBV12-4
CASSFAGTAYGYTF
TGTGCCAGCAGTTTCGCCGGGACAGCCTATGGCTACACCTTC
>few|-|11|TRBJ2-1|TRBV7-2
CASSLVYEQFF
TGTGCCAGCAGCTTAGTATATGAGCAGTTCTTC
>many|-|15|TRBJ2-3|TRBV6-2/TRBV6-3
CASSQPGASTDTQYF
TGTGCCAGCAGTCAACCGGGAGCTAGTACAGATACGCAGTATTTT
>-|TRBD1|15|TRBJ2-5|TRBV7-9
CASSLGQGGSETQYF
TGTGCCAGCAGCCTTGGACAGGGTGGGAGTGAGACCCAGTACTTC
>-|-|16|TRBJ1-5|TRBV4-3
CASSQDKSFHNQPQHF
TGCGCCAGCAGCCAAGATAAGAGTTTTCACAATCAGCCCCAGCATTTT
>few|TRBD1|21|TRBJ1-2|TRBV5-1
CASSFLAAPRGSGQADYGYTF
TGCGCCAGCAGCTTTTTGGCAGCCCCCCGGGGTTCGGGACAGGCAGACTATGGCTACACCTTC
>few|-|14|TRBJ1-1|TRBV7-9
CASSLGTGPTEAFF
TGTGCCAGCAGCTTAGGAACGGGGCCCACTGAAGCTTTCTTT
>many|TRBD1|15|TRBJ2-7|TRBV10-3
CAISESQGAIDEQYF
TGTGCCATCAGTGAGTCCCAGGGGGCCATTGACGAGCAGTACTTC
>-|-|13|TRBJ1-2|TRBV5-6
CASTPGRPGGYTF
TGTGCCAGCACCCCCGGAAGGCCAGGGGGCTACACCTTC
>-|TRBD1|13|TRBJ2-7|TRBV5-1
CASSETGAYEQYF
TGCGCCAGCTCCGAGACAGGGGCCTACGAGCAGTACTTC
>many|TRBD1|18|TRBJ2-3|TRBV7-8
CASSLAGVDRAYTDTQYF
TGTGCCAGCAGCTTAGCGGGAGTCGACAGGGCGTACACAGATACGCAGTATTTT
>-|-|14|TRBJ1-1|TRBV7-2
CASRAPLMNTEAFF
TGTGCCAGCAGGGCGCCCCTCATGAACACTGAAGCTTTCTTT
>many|-|12|TRBJ2-3|TRBV7-2
CASTGAGDTQYF
TGTGCCAGTACCGGGGCAGGAGATACGCAGTATTTT
>many|-|15|TRBJ2-3|TRBV6-4
CASSEIGGEVDTQYF
TGTGCCAGCAGTGAGATTGGCGGGGAGGTAGATACGCAGTATTTT
>few|-|14|TRBJ1-1|TRBV4-1
CASSPVGQGNEAFF
TGCGCCAGCAGCCCCGTCGGGCAGGGGAATGAAGCTTTCTTT
>many|-|15|TRBJ2-1|TRBV7-2
CASSSAGGLSNEQFF
TGTGCCAGCAGCTCAGCAGGCGGACTGTCCAATGAGCAGTTCTTC
>few|TRBD1|14|TRBJ1-1|TRBV5-1
CASSFKGQGTEAFF
TGCGCCAGCAGCTTTAAGGGACAGGGGACTGAAGCTTTCTTT
>-|-|15|TRBJ1-2|TRBV6-1
CASSESAGLPYGYTF
TGTGCCAGCAGTGAATCGGCAGGGCTTCCTTATGGCTACACCTTC
>-|-|11|TRBJ2-2|TRBV29-1
CSARGNGELFF
TGCAGCGCCAGGGGTAACGGGGAGCTGTTTTTT
>-|-|13|TRBJ1-2|TRBV7-8
CASSLGVSYGYTF
TGTGCCAGCAGCTTAGGGGTGAGCTATGGCTACACCTTC
>few|-|18|TRBJ1-3|TRBV5-4
CASSLPASQGLSGNTIYF
TGTGCCAGCAGCCTCCCCGCCTCACAGGGCCTCTCTGGAAACACCATATATTTT
>-|-|15|TRBJ1-2|TRBV7-2
CASSLGIDGGNGYTF
TGTGCCAGCAGCTTAGGAATCGATGGAGGGAATGGCTACACCTTC
>-|-|14|TRBJ1-1|TRBV6-2/TRBV6-3
CASSLTEFNTEAFF
TGTGCCAGCAGTTTGACAGAATTCAACACTGAAGCTTTCTTT
>few|-|11|TRBJ1-1|TRBV6-5
CASTRAGEAFF
TGTGCCAGCACTAGGGCTGGAGAAGCTTTCTTT
>many|-|14|TRBJ2-3|TRBV27
CASTRLASTDTQYF
TGTGCCAGCACCCGATTAGCTAGCACAGATACGCAGTATTTT
>few|TRBD1|15|TRBJ2-7|TRBV18
CASSPRTGESYEQYF
TGTGCCAGCTCACCCAGGACAGGCGAGTCCTACGAGCAGTACTTC
>many|-|11|TRBJ2-5|TRBV2
CASTRKETQYF
TGTGCCAGCACCCGAAAGGAGACCCAGTACTTC
>many|-|14|TRBJ2-5|TRBV7-9
CASSLGEVQETQYF
TGTGCCAGCAGCCTCGGCGAGGTGCAGGAGACCCAGTACTTC
>many|-|15|TRBJ2-3|TRBV7-2
CASSLGGTSTDTQYF
TGCGCCAGCAGCTTGGGCGGGACTAGCACAGATACGCAGTATTTT
>few|-|13|TRBJ1-1|TRBV21-1
CAFDWVMNTEAFF
TGTGCATTTGATTGGGTTATGAACACTGAAGCTTTCTTT
>few|-|13|TRBJ1-2|TRBV6-6
CASRSGGGYGYTF
TGTGCCAGCAGGAGCGGGGGCGGGTATGGCTACACCTTC
>-|-|13|TRBJ2-3|TRBV7-2
CASSSRRADTQYF
TGTGCCAGCAGCTCCCGACGAGCAGATACGCAGTATTTT
>few|-|13|TRBJ2-5|TRBV2
CASSDGREETQYF
TGTGCCAGCAGTGACGGCAGGGAAGAGACCCAGTACTTC